The rows below give T cell receptor beta chains drawn from one sample of a study of CD8+CD57+ T cells in acquired aplastic anemia. Each CDR3 protein gets one entry after TCRdb re-called the reads with MiXCR. The top ten hold around 2.5% of the sample, which has roughly 130,000 distinct CDR3 sequences, roughly 50% seen once. The source material was sorted CD4+, CD8+, or CD8+CD57+ T cells (not recorded which) from PBMCs. These receptors were collected from a human donor in good health, serving as a control. The conserved cysteine and the conserved F or W are not part of the CDR3 here.

j_gene,v_gene,CDR3aa
TRBJ2-7,TRBV29-1,SILGGTSYEQY
TRBJ1-1,TRBV4-1,ASSQNSLSRGNTEAF
TRBJ2-3,TRBV5-6,ASSLGPGRSTDTQY
TRBJ2-5,TRBV20-1,SASGTSLETRY
TRBJ1-2,TRBV20-1,SAPEGAASYGYT
TRBJ2-1,TRBV15,ATSRGLPGQGNNEQF
TRBJ1-3,TRBV2,ASRTGVSTIY
TRBJ1-5,TRBV18,ASSALDSNQPQH
TRBJ2-7,TRBV19,ASSTQQGSPYEQY
TRBJ1-2,TRBV20-1,GAREGFNKYGYT
TRBJ2-2,TRBV10-3,AISETGSNTRELF
TRBJ2-7,TRBV7-8,AAGYRGEQY
TRBJ2-1,TRBV2,ASSGIGGDYEQF
TRBJ1-6,TRBV6-1,ASSEAGGFSYNSPLH
TRBJ1-1,TRBV11-2,ASSLAYLGHTEAF
TRBJ2-5,TRBV20-1,SARETQHSGRTQY
TRBJ2-3,TRBV29-1,SVATDTSTDTQY
TRBJ1-3,TRBV7-9,ASSLMGPGNTIY
TRBJ2-7,TRBV6-2/TRBV6-3,ASSYWLAGEQY
TRBJ2-3,TRBV2,ASSEMGAGGRD
TRBJ1-2,TRBV20-1,SARDMVLGGYT
TRBJ1-6,TRBV5-5,ASSLTSREVSPLH
TRBJ2-7,TRBV29-1,SVEEYRDGWYEQY
TRBJ1-5,TRBV2,ASSLGQGAQPQH
TRBJ1-2,TRBV19,ASSGLAGYYGYT